This is a list of T cell receptor beta chains from one sample in a study of T-cell reconstitution after alpha-beta-depleted transplantation in children. In TCRdb, the PCR reads were re-called with MiXCR into one record per CDR3 protein. Here the sample spans roughly 200,000 distinct CDR3 sequences, around 10% being singletons. The starting material was PBMCs from the stem cell graft donor, obtained from the stem cell graft. The receptors originated from a human donor who donated a stem cell graft to a child with acute lymphoblastic leukemia. CDR3s include the opening cysteine and the closing phenylalanine or tryptophan. The D gene is left open where the match is weak. Clone size, where shown, is once, few, many, or a class for clones that have expanded.

TRBV5-1	TRBJ1-5	NA	many	CASSLGLAEQPQHF	TGCGCCAGCAGCTTGGGGCTGGCCGAACAGCCCCAGCATTTT
TRBV4-2	TRBJ1-6	NA	NA	CASSQDAAEYNSPLHF	TGTGCCAGCAGCCAAGATGCAGCGGAGTATAATTCACCCCTCCACTTT
TRBV5-5	TRBJ2-6	NA	NA	CASSLTMQPSGANVLTF	TGTGCCAGCAGCTTAACAATGCAGCCCTCTGGGGCCAACGTCCTGACTTTC
TRBV6-6	TRBJ1-1	NA	many	CASSPRNTEAFF	TGTGCCAGCAGTCCACGGAACACTGAAGCTTTCTTT
TRBV10-3	TRBJ1-4	NA	NA	CAISESAQREKLFF	TGTGCCATCAGTGAGTCGGCGCAGCGAGAAAAACTGTTTTTT
TRBV20-1	TRBJ1-5	NA	few	CSASGDTYSNQPQHF	TGCAGTGCTAGTGGGGACACGTATAGCAATCAGCCCCAGCATTTT
TRBV12-3/TRBV12-4	TRBJ1-5	TRBD1	NA	CASRLGTGNQPQHF	TGTGCCAGCAGGTTGGGGACAGGGAATCAGCCCCAGCATTTT
TRBV29-1	TRBJ2-6	NA	few	CSVEFSGANVLTF	TGCAGCGTTGAATTCTCTGGGGCCAACGTCCTGACTTTC
TRBV20-1	TRBJ1-3	NA	NA	CSAQDRIFGNTIYF	TGCAGTGCTCAAGACAGGATTTTTGGAAACACCATATATTTT
TRBV5-1	TRBJ1-2	NA	many	CASSGLDYGYTF	TGCGCCAGCAGTGGCTTGGACTATGGCTACACCTTC
TRBV6-2/TRBV6-3	TRBJ1-5	NA	NA	CASSYSVGGVNQPQHF	TGTGCCAGCAGTTACTCGGTGGGAGGGGTTAATCAGCCCCAGCATTTT
TRBV2	TRBJ2-3	NA	few	CATQTDTQYF	TGTGCCACCCAAACGGATACGCAGTATTTT
TRBV10-3	TRBJ2-7	TRBD1	NA	CAIRSDRGPGEQYF	TGTGCCATCAGATCGGACAGGGGGCCAGGAGAGCAGTACTTC
TRBV19	TRBJ1-5	NA	many	CASSGGEGNQPQHF	TGTGCCAGTAGTGGAGGTGAGGGCAATCAGCCCCAGCATTTT
TRBV29-1	TRBJ2-2	TRBD1	many	CSISKTGINTGELFF	TGCAGCATAAGTAAGACAGGGATCAACACCGGGGAGCTGTTTTTT
TRBV5-5	TRBJ2-1	NA	few	CASSLTSSYEQFF	TGTGCCAGCAGCTTGACCAGCTCCTATGAGCAGTTCTTC
TRBV4-3	TRBJ1-1	NA	many	CASSQGGAGMNTEAFF	TGCGCCAGCAGCCAAGGAGGGGCGGGAATGAACACTGAAGCTTTCTTT
TRBV12-3/TRBV12-4	TRBJ1-5	NA	NA	CASSEPGPIFFSNQPQHF	TGTGCCAGCAGTGAACCGGGACCCATTTTCTTTAGCAATCAGCCCCAGCATTTT
TRBV29-1	TRBJ2-2	TRBD1	many	CSVTVQGIGELFF	TGCAGCGTGACGGTACAGGGGATCGGGGAGCTGTTTTTT
TRBV5-1	TRBJ2-5	NA	many	CASSSVMRFKETQYF	TGCGCCAGCAGCTCCGTAATGCGGTTCAAAGAGACCCAGTACTTC
TRBV4-1	TRBJ1-5	NA	NA	CASSQQDLFYSNQPQHF	TGCGCCAGCAGCCAACAGGACCTTTTCTATAGCAATCAGCCCCAGCATTTT
TRBV20-1	TRBJ2-3	NA	many	CSARDPSTDTQYF	TGCAGTGCTAGAGATCCTAGCACAGATACGCAGTATTTT
TRBV29-1	TRBJ2-1	TRBD2	many	CSGSGGSHNEQFF	TGCAGCGGTAGCGGGGGATCTCACAATGAGCAGTTCTTC
TRBV12-3/TRBV12-4	TRBJ1-6	NA	few	CASSLAWDSPLHF	TGTGCCAGCAGTTTAGCGTGGGATTCACCCCTCCACTTT
TRBV7-2	TRBJ1-5	TRBD1	few	CASSQGQGGNQPQHF	TGTGCCAGCAGCCAGGGACAGGGAGGAAATCAGCCCCAGCATTTT
TRBV18	TRBJ1-5	TRBD1	many	CASSRDRVSNQPQHF	TGTGCCAGCTCACGAGACAGGGTTAGCAATCAGCCCCAGCATTTT
TRBV4-3	TRBJ2-1	NA	many	CASSQDLLGTYNEQFF	TGCGCCAGCAGCCAAGATCTACTAGGAACCTACAATGAGCAGTTCTTC
TRBV6-1	TRBJ2-5	TRBD2	NA	CASTTSGVETQYF	TGTGCCAGCACTACTAGCGGGGTCGAGACCCAGTACTTC
TRBV6-1	TRBJ2-7	NA	few	CASRAQGTARSYEQYF	TGTGCCAGCAGGGCCCAGGGGACGGCTCGGTCCTACGAGCAGTACTTC
TRBV5-6	TRBJ2-7	NA	many	CASSFPWTGSYEQYF	TGTGCCAGCAGCTTCCCCTGGACGGGGTCCTACGAGCAGTACTTC
TRBV11-2	TRBJ1-1	NA	NA	CASSLVFAGRDTEAFF	TGTGCCAGCAGCTTAGTGTTTGCAGGGCGGGACACTGAAGCTTTCTTT
TRBV28	TRBJ1-4	NA	many	CASSQTGVGNEKLFF	TGTGCCAGCAGTCAAACGGGGGTTGGTAATGAAAAACTGTTTTTT
TRBV7-9	TRBJ1-1	TRBD1	many	CASSLEGTGNTEAFF	TGTGCCAGCAGCTTAGAGGGGACAGGGAACACTGAAGCTTTCTTT
TRBV7-9	TRBJ1-2	NA	NA	CASSPPNNYGYTF	TGTGCCAGCAGCCCCCCCAACAACTATGGCTACACCTTC
TRBV5-1	TRBJ2-2	NA	NA	CARVPRAVRTPGSCFF	NA
TRBV6-6	TRBJ2-1	NA	NA	CASSYSEQITNEQFF	TGTGCCAGCAGTTACTCTGAACAGATCACCAATGAGCAGTTCTTC
TRBV19	TRBJ2-3	TRBD1	NA	CASSPRQGGITDTQYF	TGTGCCAGTAGCCCTCGACAGGGGGGGATCACAGATACGCAGTATTTT
TRBV6-5	TRBJ2-7	NA	NA	CASSYGSEGYEQYF	TGTGCCAGCAGTTACGGGTCGGAGGGCTACGAGCAGTACTTC
TRBV19	TRBJ1-2	NA	NA	CASSRNRDGAYGYTF	TGTGCCAGTAGTCGTAACAGGGACGGGGCGTATGGCTACACCTTC
TRBV12-3/TRBV12-4	TRBJ1-1	TRBD1	NA	CASSLREGAPEAFF	TGTGCCAGCAGCCTACGTGAGGGGGCCCCTGAAGCTTTCTTT
TRBV12-3/TRBV12-4	TRBJ2-1	NA	NA	CASSLRPRVVSSYNEQFF	TGTGCCAGCAGTTTAAGGCCTAGGGTAGTGAGCTCCTACAATGAGCAGTTCTTC
TRBV2	TRBJ2-7	NA	NA	CASLRDIGHEQYF	TGTGCCAGCCTCCGGGACATAGGACACGAGCAGTACTTC
TRBV12-3/TRBV12-4	TRBJ1-5	NA	many	CASSPLQDSSNQPQHF	TGTGCCAGCAGTCCTTTACAGGACAGCTCCAATCAGCCCCAGCATTTT
TRBV10-3	TRBJ2-7	TRBD1	many	CSTGVTDEQYF	TGTTCGACAGGGGTAACTGACGAGCAGTACTTC
TRBV11-2	TRBJ2-4	TRBD1	few	CASSFLSGGSKNIQYF	TGTGCCAGCAGCTTTCTTTCAGGGGGCAGCAAAAACATTCAGTACTTC
TRBV5-1	TRBJ1-1	NA	many	CASRDGNTEAFF	TGCGCCAGCAGGGATGGGAACACTGAAGCTTTCTTT
TRBV7-8	TRBJ2-3	TRBD2	many	CASSSLAGSSTDTQYF	TGTGCCAGCAGCTCGTTAGCGGGGTCTAGCACAGATACGCAGTATTTT
TRBV27	TRBJ2-5	NA	many	CASRVQETQYF	TGTGCCAGCAGGGTACAAGAGACCCAGTACTTC